This T cell receptor beta chain was captured in a study of post-analysis software for immune sequencing data. Background on the study: Secondary progressive, relapsing-remitting and progressive-relapsing multiple sclerosis were among the included disease courses. General study findings and limits: Five TRBV segments occurring more often in patients than controls included TRBV5-6, TRBV5-1 and TRBV20-1.

cDNA libraries of TCR beta carried unique molecular identifiers. MiXCR was run by TCRdb on the PCR reads, yielding one entry per CDR3 protein. The sample contains roughly 600,000 distinct CDR3 sequences, roughly 46% of which appear only once. This clonotype has more than one count but fewer than ten. The antigen is unknown. The V segment lost 0 bases and the J segment 0 bases; nucleotides outside the gene matches: 5. Germline values: CDR1 LGHNA, CDR2 YNFKEQ. This CDR3 comprises 16 residues. This TCR was sampled from a girl aged 5 to 17 with multiple sclerosis. Sequencing input: blood. The chain has TRBV4-2 and TRBJ2-7; 7 bases are shared with TRBD1. The CDR3 spells CASSQDEGAPSYEQYF. The CDR3 DNA follows: TGTGCCAGCAGCCAAGATGAGGGGGCGCCCTCCTACGAGCAGTACTTC.